The present TCR beta chain was sequenced within a study of blood T cell repertoires in COVID-19. Study summary: Samples came from the United States, Italy and Spain, spanning acute and convalescent COVID-19. T cells, B-cell-depleted T cells, or PBMCs supplied cDNA or gDNA.

The CDR3 spans 12 residues. Trimming removed 4 bases from V and 8 bases from J, with 12 bases in between. Germline CDR1 SGHRS, CDR2 YFSETQ. Clones were sequenced by immunoSEQ multiplex PCR, and TCRdb holds only the in-frame ones, with some missing. In the table there are roughly 120,000 clones, less than 80% of which are singletons. The TCR sequence derives from a man between 50 and 59 years old with acute or convalescent COVID-19. The material sequenced was peripheral blood. The chain joins TRBV5-1 to TRBJ1-2; a weak D match, TRBD1 (6 bases). The CDR3 sequence is CASSAGDRGYTF. The DNA of the CDR3 is TGCGCCAGCAGCGCAGGGGATAGGGGCTACACCTTC.